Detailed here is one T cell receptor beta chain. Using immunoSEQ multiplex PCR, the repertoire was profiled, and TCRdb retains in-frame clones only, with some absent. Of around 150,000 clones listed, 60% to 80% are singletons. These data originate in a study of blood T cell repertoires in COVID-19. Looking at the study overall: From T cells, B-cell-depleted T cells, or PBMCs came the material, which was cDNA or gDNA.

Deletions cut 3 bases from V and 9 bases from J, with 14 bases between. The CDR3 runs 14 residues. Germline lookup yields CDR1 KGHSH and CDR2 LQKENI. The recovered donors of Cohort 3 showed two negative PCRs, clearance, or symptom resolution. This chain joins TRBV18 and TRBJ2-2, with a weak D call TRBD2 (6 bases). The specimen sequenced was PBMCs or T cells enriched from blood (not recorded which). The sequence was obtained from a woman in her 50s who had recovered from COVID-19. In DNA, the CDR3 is TGTGCCAGCTCACCGGGGGACTTCCAAAGGGAGCTGTTTTTT. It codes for CASSPGDFQRELFF.